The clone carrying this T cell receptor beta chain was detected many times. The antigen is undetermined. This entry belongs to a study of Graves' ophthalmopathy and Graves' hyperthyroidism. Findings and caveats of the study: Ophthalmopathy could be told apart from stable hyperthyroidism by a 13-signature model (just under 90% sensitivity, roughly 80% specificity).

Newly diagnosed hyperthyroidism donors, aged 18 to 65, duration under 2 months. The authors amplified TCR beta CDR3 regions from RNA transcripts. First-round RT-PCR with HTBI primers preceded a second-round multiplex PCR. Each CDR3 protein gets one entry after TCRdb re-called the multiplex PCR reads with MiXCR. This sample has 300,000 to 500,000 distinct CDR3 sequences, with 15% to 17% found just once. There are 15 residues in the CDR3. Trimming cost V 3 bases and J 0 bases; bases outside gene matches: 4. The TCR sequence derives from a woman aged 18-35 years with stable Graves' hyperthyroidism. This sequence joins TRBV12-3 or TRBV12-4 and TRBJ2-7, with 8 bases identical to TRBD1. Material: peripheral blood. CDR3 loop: CASSLRQGTSYEQYF. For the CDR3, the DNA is TGTGCCAGCAGTTTGAGACAGGGGACCTCCTACGAGCAGTACTTC.